This TCR beta chain was identified during a study of early T cells in non-severe SARS-CoV-2 infection. Study in general: The sequenced material was bulk RNA from unsorted whole blood, and its chains were unpaired. Study-wide results and limits: Matching against VDJdb likely underestimated virus-specific expansions, favoring anti-spike CD8.

Individual cDNA molecules each received unique molecular identifiers attached to them. In TCRdb, the 5' RACE reads were re-called with MiXCR into one record per CDR3 protein. The data hold tens of thousands of distinct CDR3 sequences, with around 5.8% observed a single time. Comment on this clonotype: Its antigen is as yet unknown.

This CDR3 has 12 amino acids. With 6 bases removed from V and 7 bases from J, the gap between germline ends came to 13 bases. The source of this sequence is an adult who was a healthcare worker with PCR-confirmed SARS-CoV-2 infection or an uninfected control (not recorded which). The material sequenced was whole blood, taken at baseline. The rearrangement joins TRBV12-3 or TRBV12-4 to TRBJ2-7; weak D call: TRBD1 (6 bases). The CDR3 sequence: CASSHDRREQYF. The CDR3 coding sequence is TGTGCCAGCAGCCATGACAGGCGGGAGCAGTACTTC.